This entry is about one T cell receptor beta chain. Using immunoSEQ multiplex PCR, the repertoire was profiled, and TCRdb retains in-frame clones only, with some absent. The sample includes about 320,000 clones, 85% to 90% of them seen just once. This record comes from a study of blood T cell repertoires in COVID-19. Either two negative PCRs, clearance, or symptom resolution qualified Cohort 3 donors as recovered. Germline CDR1 MNHEY, CDR2 SMNVEV (reference sequence). Trimming removed 4 bases from V and 15 bases from J, with 16 bases in between. This CDR3 comprises 12 residues. This receptor was identified in a woman younger than 35 who had recovered from COVID-19. V gene TRBV27 combines with J gene TRBJ2-1, with a tentative D call TRBD1 (6 bases). The sequencing sample was made of PBMCs or T cells enriched from blood (not recorded which). The CDR3 reads CASSSIQGVGFF. The CDR3, as DNA: TGTGCCAGCAGTTCCATACAGGGTGTAGGGTTCTTC.